This T cell receptor (beta chain) was sequenced during a study of T cell responses to AZD1222 COVID-19 vaccine (dated by TCRdb to about 2021). With respect to the entire study: AZD1222 recipients given second doses at about 4 weeks or at about 12 weeks were pooled, since spike-specific TCR depth and breadth were not found to differ between the two schedules. TCR sequencing was performed for 230 to 250 trial participants, of whom 200 to 210 were given two doses of AZD1222 and some 25 were given two doses of MenACWY control vaccine. Enrollment into the trials was organized by age into subgroups of 18-55, 56-69 and 70-plus years, and those subgroups contained about 160, 30 and 59 TCR-sequenced participants, respectively.

The cysteine opens and the phenylalanine closes a CDR3 of 14 amino acids. The CDR3 DNA has 42 bases and is translated from base 1. V is cut by 2 bases and J by 2 bases, and the space between the germline ends is 9 bases. CDR1 and CDR2 were assigned from the germline V gene as SGHTA and FQGNSA. The CDR3 regions of human TCRbeta chains were subjected to immunosequencing. The study's own analysis went as follows. Repertoire TCRs were checked for matches against a reference library of SARS-CoV-2-specific TCRs that had been generated using the MIRA antigen-specificity platform. Breadth meant the fraction of unique TCRs that were SARS-CoV-2-associated, whereas depth meant the fraction of total T cells that were SARS-CoV-2-associated. Using the MIRA data, each spike-specific TCR was assigned both to the spike region to which the TCR was reactive and to a CD4 or CD8 class. Log10-transformed breadth and depth values were compared by one-way ANOVA with Sidak's multiple comparisons tests. TCRdb's version of the immuneACCESS table is confined to in-frame rearrangements and falls short of the full clone set. An unresolved V gene accounts for under half of the shortfall where checked; the remainder is of unknown origin. V and J calls and clone size are as listed in that table; D and trimming were resolved from the DNA. The sample table contains about 160,000 clones; only one count was recorded for about 90% of them. The ten largest clones represent around 5.5% of the sample.

What the authors observed across the whole study: The 56-69-year group was small, and its depth increase did not reach significance, likely because of low power. Conclusions about previously exposed vaccinees are limited because only six or seven AZD1222 recipients were SARS-CoV-2 seropositive at baseline. The vaccine-associated CD4 TCRs covered the entire spike protein, and the dominant responses fell in regions 160-218 and 743-854. Participants were mostly white British, with more females than males. The authors suggested clonal diversity may have been underestimated. Nearly half of unique spike-specific TCRs reportedly recognized epitopes outside regions mutated in the B.1.351 and B.1.1.7 variants. Spike-specific TCR breadth and depth rose significantly after two AZD1222 doses compared with day 0 and with MenACWY recipients. Because no samples from the day 14 peak response were available, repertoires could be characterized only after the peak T cell response.

This specimen's time point label, interpreted: baseline before first vaccination. Vaccinee samples came from UK trials COV001 and COV002, including a single-blind randomized controlled phase 2/3 trial of AZD1222 (ChAdOx1 nCoV-19) in healthy adults. Trial participant PBMC samples were collected at day 0 and day 28 after the second dose for TCRbeta chain sequencing. A word on this clone: Its antigen remains unidentified. No per-base quality is available; no much larger clone lies one base away.

The rearranged chain carries TRBV7-2 and TRBJ1-1, with TRBD1 tentatively as D gene (5 bases match). The sample was peripheral blood, taken on day 0 of AZD1222 vaccination. The sequence was obtained from an adult in good health. The CDR3 region has the sequence CASSLMQGNTEAFF. The DNA sequence follows: TGTGCCAGCAGCTTAATGCAGGGAAACACTGAAGCTTTCTTT.